This TCR beta chain was captured by sequencing in a study of tumor-infiltrating lymphocytes in localized non-small cell lung cancer. Turning to the study itself: Each patient gave resected tumor and non-adjacent uninvolved lung tissue.

Note on this clone: Its antigen is not identified.

Sequencing was performed with immunoSEQ multiplex PCR; in TCRdb, only in-frame clones are kept and a portion is missing. The table records some 10,000 clones, around three fifths of them present only once. Study outcomes and limitations: Available tissue quantity limited TCR sequencing to a patient subset. No T-cell fraction difference was seen between IM1 and IM2 tumors.

Per the germline V gene, CDR1 is MNHNY and CDR2 is SVGAGI (reference sequence). This CDR3 has 13 amino acids. V lost 6 bases to trimming and J lost 7 bases, with 13 bases between them. The rearrangement uses TRBV6-6 and TRBJ2-1; D is perhaps TRBD1 (5 bases). The specimen sequenced was uninvolved lung tissue not adjacent to the tumor. The sequence was obtained from a human donor with non-small cell lung cancer. For the CDR3, the DNA is TGTGCCAGCAGACCGACAGACGGGAATGAGCAGTTCTTC. Its translation: CASRPTDGNEQFF.